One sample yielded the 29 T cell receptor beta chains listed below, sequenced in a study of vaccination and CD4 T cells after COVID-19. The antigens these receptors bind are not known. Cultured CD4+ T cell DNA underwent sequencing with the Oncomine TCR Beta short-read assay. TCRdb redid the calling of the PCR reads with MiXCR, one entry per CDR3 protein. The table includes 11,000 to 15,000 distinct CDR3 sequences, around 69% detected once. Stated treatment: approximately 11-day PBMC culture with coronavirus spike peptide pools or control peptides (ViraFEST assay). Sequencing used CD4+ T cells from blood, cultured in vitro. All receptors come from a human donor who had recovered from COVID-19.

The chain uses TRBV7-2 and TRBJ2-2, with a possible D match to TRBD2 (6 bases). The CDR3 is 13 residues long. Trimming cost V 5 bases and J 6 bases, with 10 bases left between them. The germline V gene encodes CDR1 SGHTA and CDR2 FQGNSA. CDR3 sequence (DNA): TGTGCCAGCAGCAGGGACTTTGCCGGGGAGCTGTTTTTT. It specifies CASSRDFAGELFF.

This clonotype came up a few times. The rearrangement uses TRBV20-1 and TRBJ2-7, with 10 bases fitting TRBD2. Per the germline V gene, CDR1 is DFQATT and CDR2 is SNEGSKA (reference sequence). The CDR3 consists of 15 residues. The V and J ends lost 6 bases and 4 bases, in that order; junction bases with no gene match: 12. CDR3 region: CSAPTIAGGSYEQYF. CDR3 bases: TGCAGTGCACCGACGATAGCGGGAGGAAGTTACGAGCAGTACTTC.

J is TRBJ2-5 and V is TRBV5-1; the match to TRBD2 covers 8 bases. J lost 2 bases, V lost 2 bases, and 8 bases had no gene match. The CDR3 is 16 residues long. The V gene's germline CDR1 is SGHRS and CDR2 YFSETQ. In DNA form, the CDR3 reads TGCGCCAGCAGCTTAGTCCTAGCGGGCTTACAAGAGACCCAGTACTTC. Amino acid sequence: CASSLVLAGLQETQYF. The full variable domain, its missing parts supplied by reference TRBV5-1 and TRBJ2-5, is KAGVTQTPRYLIKTRGQQVTLSCSPISGHRSVSWYQQTPGQGLQFLFEYFSETQRNKGNFPGRFSGRQFSNSRSEMNVSTLELGDSALYLCASSLVLAGLQETQYFGPGTRLLVL.

DNA of the CDR3: TGTGCCAGCAGTTTAGGCAACCTGAACACTGAAGCTTTCTTT. Protein: CASSLGNLNTEAFF. The V and J genes are TRBV27 and TRBJ1-1; D is unresolved. Germline V gives CDR1 MNHEY, CDR2 SMNVEV (reference sequence). Deletions cut 2 bases from V and 0 bases from J, with 7 bases between. The CDR3 runs to 14 residues.

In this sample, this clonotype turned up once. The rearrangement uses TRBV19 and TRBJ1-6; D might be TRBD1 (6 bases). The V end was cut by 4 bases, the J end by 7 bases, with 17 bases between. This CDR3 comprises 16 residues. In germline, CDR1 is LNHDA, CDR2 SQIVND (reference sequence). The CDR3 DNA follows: TGTGCCAGTAGTACACAGGGATCTCTCGGGAATTCACCCCTCCACTTT. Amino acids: CASSTQGSLGNSPLHF.

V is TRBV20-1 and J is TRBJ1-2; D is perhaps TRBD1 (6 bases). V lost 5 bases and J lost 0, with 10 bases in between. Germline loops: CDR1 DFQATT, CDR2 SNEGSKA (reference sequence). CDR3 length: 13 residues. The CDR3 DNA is TGCAGTGCTCCGACAGGAACTAACTATGGCTACACCTTC. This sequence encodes CSAPTGTNYGYTF.

This CDR3 is CASSQPLSPLHF. The CDR3, as DNA: TGTGCCAGCAGTCAGCCCCTGTCACCCCTCCACTTT. This rearrangement joins TRBV27 to TRBJ1-6; D uncertain. Germline V gene sequence: CDR1 MNHEY, CDR2 SMNVEV (reference sequence). V was clipped by 5 bases and J by 10 bases, with 9 bases between them. The CDR3 covers 12 residues.

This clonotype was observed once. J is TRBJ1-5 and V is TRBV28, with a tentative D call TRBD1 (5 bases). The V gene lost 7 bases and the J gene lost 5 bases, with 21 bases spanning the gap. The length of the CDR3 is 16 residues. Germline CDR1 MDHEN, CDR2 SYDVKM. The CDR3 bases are TGTGCCAGCATCAATTACAGGCCTTCCGGCCATCAGCCCCAGCATTTT. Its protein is CASINYRPSGHQPQHF.

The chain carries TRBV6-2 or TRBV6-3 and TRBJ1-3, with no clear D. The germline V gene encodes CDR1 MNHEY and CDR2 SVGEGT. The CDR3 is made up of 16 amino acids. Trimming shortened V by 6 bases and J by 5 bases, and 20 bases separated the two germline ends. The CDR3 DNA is TGTGCCAGCAGACCCGCCGCGAAGGGCGGAAGAAACACCATATATTTT. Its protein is CASRPAAKGGRNTIYF.

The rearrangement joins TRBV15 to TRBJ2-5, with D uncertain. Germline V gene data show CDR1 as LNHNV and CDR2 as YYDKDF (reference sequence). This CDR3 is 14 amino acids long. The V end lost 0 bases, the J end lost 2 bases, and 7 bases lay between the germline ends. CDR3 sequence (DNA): TGTGCCACCAGCAGAGATCCACAGCAAGAGACCCAGTACTTC. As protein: CATSRDPQQETQYF.

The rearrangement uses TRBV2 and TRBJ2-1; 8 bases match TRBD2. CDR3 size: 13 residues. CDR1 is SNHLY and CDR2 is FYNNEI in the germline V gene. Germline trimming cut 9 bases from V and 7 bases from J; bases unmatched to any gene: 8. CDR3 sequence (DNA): TGTGCCAGGCGAATGAGCGGGAGTAATGAGCAGTTCTTC. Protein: CARRMSGSNEQFF.

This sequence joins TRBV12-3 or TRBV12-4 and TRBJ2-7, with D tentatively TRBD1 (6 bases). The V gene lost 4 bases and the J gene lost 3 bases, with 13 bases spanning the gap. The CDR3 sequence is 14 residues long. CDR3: CASSWGQKNYEQYF. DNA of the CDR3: TGTGCCAGCAGTTGGGGGCAGAAAAACTACGAGCAGTACTTC.

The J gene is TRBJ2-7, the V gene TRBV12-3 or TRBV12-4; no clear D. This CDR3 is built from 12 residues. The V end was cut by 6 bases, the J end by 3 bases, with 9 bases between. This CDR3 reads CASSPWGYEQYF. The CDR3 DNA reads TGTGCCAGCAGCCCGTGGGGCTACGAGCAGTACTTC.

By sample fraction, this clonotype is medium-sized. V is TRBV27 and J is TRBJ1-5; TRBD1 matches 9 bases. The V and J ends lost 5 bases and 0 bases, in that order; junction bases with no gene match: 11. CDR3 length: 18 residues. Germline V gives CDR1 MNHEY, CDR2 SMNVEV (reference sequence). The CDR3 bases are TGTGCCAGCAGTGGGGGGGACAGGGAGTTCTATAGCAATCAGCCCCAGCATTTT. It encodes CASSGGDREFYSNQPQHF.

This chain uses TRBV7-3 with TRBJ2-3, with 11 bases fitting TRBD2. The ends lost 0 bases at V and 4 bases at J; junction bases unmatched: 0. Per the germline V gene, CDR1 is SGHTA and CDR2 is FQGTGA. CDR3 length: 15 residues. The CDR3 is CASSLTLAGADTQYF. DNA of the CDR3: TGTGCCAGCAGCTTAACACTAGCGGGAGCAGATACGCAGTATTTT.

The CDR3 DNA follows: TGTGCCAGCAGTTCCCGCCCTAAGTCAACGAGCAATCAGCCCCAGCATTTT. Amino acids: CASSSRPKSTSNQPQHF. The chain carries TRBV27 and TRBJ1-5; no reliable D call. Trimming removed 4 bases from V and 1 base from J, with 17 bases in between. The CDR3 runs 17 residues. Germline V CDR1 and CDR2: MNHEY, SMNVEV (reference sequence).

CDR3 bases: TGCAGTGCTAGGCGGAGGTTGGGCAATCAGCCCCAGCATTTT. It encodes CSARRRLGNQPQHF. The rearrangement uses TRBV20-1 and TRBJ1-5; D is unclear. Germline CDR1 DFQATT, CDR2 SNEGSKA (reference sequence). V was clipped by 3 bases and J by 2 bases, with 11 bases between them. This CDR3 is 14 amino acids long.

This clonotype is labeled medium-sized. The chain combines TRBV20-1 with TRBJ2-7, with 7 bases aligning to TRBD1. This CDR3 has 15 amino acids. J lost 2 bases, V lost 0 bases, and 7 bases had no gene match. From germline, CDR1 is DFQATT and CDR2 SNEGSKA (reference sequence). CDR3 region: CSARDSQGVTYEQYF. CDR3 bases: TGCAGTGCTAGAGATAGTCAGGGGGTGACCTACGAGCAGTACTTC.

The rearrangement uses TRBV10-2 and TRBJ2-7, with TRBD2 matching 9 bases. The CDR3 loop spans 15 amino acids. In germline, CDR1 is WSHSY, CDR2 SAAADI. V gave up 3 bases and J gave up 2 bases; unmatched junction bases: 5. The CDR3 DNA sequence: TGCGCCAGCAGTGAACAACTAGCGGGTACCTACGAGCAGTACTTC. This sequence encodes CASSEQLAGTYEQYF.

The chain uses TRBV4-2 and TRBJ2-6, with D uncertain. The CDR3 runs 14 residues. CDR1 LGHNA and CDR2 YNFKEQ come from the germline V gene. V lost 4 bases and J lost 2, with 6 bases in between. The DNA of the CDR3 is TGTGCCAGCAGCCCAGCCACTGGGGCCAACGTCCTGACTTTC. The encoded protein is CASSPATGANVLTF.

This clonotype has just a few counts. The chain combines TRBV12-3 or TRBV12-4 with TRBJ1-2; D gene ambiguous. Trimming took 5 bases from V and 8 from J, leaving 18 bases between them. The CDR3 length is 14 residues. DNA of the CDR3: TGTGCCAGCAGTCTTAGCACCGGCCCTGGGGGCTACACCTTC. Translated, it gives CASSLSTGPGGYTF.

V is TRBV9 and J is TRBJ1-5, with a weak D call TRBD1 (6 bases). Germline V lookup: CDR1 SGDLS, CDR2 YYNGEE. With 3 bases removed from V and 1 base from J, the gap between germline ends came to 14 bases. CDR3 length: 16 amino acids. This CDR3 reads CASSAPGHRSNQPQHF. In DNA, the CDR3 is TGTGCCAGCAGCGCTCCGGGACACCGAAGCAATCAGCCCCAGCATTTT.

For the CDR3, the DNA is TGTGCCAGCAGCCCGCACCGAGGGGGCTATAATTCACCCCTCCACTTT. Protein sequence: CASSPHRGGYNSPLHF. V usage is TRBV7-9 and J usage is TRBJ1-6; TRBD1 might be the D (6 bases). The germline CDR1 and CDR2 sequences are SEHNR and FQNEAQ (reference sequence). CDR3 length equals 16 residues. Trimming left V 5 bases short and J 3 bases short, with 14 bases between.

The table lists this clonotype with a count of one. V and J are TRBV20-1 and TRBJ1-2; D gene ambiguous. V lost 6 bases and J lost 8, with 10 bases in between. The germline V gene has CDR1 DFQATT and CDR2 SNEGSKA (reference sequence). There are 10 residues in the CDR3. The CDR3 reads CSAQREGYTF. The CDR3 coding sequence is TGCAGTGCCCAGAGGGAGGGCTACACCTTC.

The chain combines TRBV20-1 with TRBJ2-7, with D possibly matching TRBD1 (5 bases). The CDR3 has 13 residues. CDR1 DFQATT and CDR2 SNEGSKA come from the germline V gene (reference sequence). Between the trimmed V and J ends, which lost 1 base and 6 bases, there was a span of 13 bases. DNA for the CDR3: TGCAGTGCTAGAGTAGACAGTACGGGCGAGCAGTACTTC. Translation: CSARVDSTGEQYF.

The CDR3 reads CASSFEFGGSSPLHF. CDR3 DNA: TGTGCCAGCAGTTTTGAGTTTGGGGGGAGTTCACCCCTCCACTTT. J is TRBJ1-6 and V is TRBV28; maybe TRBD1 (5 bases). V gave up 3 bases and J gave up 9 bases, with 15 bases separating them. Germline-derived CDR1 and CDR2 are MDHEN and SYDVKM. The CDR3 has 15 amino acids.

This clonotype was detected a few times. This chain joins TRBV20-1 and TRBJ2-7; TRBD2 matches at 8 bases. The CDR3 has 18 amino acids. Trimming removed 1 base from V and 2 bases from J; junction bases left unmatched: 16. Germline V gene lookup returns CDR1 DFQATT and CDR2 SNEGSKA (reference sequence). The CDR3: CSARGGLAGPNQTYEQYF. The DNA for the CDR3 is TGCAGTGCTAGAGGTGGGCTAGCGGGCCCAAATCAGACCTACGAGCAGTACTTC.

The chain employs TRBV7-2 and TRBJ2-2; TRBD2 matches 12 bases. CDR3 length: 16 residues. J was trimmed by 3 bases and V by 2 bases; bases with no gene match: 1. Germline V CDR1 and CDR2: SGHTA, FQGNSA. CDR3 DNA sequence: TGTGCCAGCAGCTTACTAGCGGGGGGGCACACCGGGGAGCTGTTTTTT. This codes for CASSLLAGGHTGELFF.

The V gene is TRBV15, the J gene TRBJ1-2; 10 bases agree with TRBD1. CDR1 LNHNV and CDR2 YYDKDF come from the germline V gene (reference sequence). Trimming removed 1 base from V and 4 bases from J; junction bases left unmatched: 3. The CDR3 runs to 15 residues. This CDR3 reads CATSRAGTGVYGYTF. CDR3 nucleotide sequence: TGTGCCACCAGCAGAGCGGGGACAGGGGTCTATGGCTACACCTTC.